Presented here are 26 T cell receptor beta chains from one specimen sequenced in a study of T cell responses to AZD1222 COVID-19 vaccine. TCRdb keeps only in-frame clones here, not all; method: immunoSEQ multiplex PCR. The data contain around 120,000 clones, roughly 90% of them seen just once; the ten biggest clones take up around 8.6%. Sequences were derived from peripheral blood, sampled on day 0 of AZD1222 vaccination. The origin of the receptors is an adult in good health.

This chain connects TRBV28 to TRBJ2-7, with 7 bases that match TRBD1. Germline values: CDR1 MDHEN, CDR2 SYDVKM. The CDR3 loop spans 12 amino acids. V lost 5 bases and J lost 6; bases outside the gene matches: 4. This CDR3 is CASSTQGLEQYF. The CDR3 region has the DNA TGTGCCAGCAGTACACAGGGGCTCGAGCAGTACTTC.

The rearrangement uses TRBV7-8 and TRBJ2-5, with no clear D. The CDR3 consists of 12 residues. V was shortened by 5 bases and J by 3 bases, with 7 bases between the two germline ends. Germline V gene lookup returns CDR1 SGHVS and CDR2 FQNEAQ. The CDR3 loop is CASSRSKETQYF. The CDR3 nucleotides are TGTGCCAGCAGCCGAAGTAAAGAGACCCAGTACTTC.

The chain uses TRBV3-1 (or the pseudogene TRBV3-2) and TRBJ1-4; possible D gene TRBD1, 5 bases. In germline, CDR1 is LGHDT, CDR2 YNNKEL (reference sequence). The ends were cut back, 4 bases at V and 0 bases at J, with 9 bases in the middle. This CDR3 is built from 15 residues. CDR3 region: CASSRGLATNEKLFF. The CDR3 DNA is TGTGCCAGCAGCCGGGGACTCGCAACTAATGAAAAACTGTTTTTT.

The V gene is TRBV7-2, the J gene TRBJ1-2, with D possibly matching TRBD1 (5 bases). V was shortened by 4 bases and J by 7 bases, with 13 bases between the two germline ends. The CDR3 consists of 13 residues. Germline V gene lookup returns CDR1 SGHTA and CDR2 FQGNSA. The CDR3 coding sequence is TGTGCCAGCAGCTCGTGGACATCAGCTGGCTACACCTTC. It codes for CASSSWTSAGYTF.

The chain is built from TRBV29-1 and TRBJ2-4; perhaps TRBD1 as D (6 bases). The CDR3 contains 13 residues. Trimming left V 4 bases short and J 10 bases short, with 17 bases between. Germline V CDR1 and CDR2: SQVTM, ANQGSEA. DNA of the CDR3: TGCAGCGTTGGACCCCGGGACATCGGGATTCAGTACTTC. Amino acid sequence: CSVGPRDIGIQYF.

This chain connects TRBV30 to TRBJ1-5, with no clear D. V was pared by 1 base and J by 4 bases, with 8 bases between. The CDR3 is 13 residues long. Germline V gives CDR1 GTSNPN, CDR2 SVGIG (reference sequence). CDR3 sequence reads: CAWSEHQNQPQHF. CDR3 coding DNA: TGTGCCTGGAGTGAACACCAAAATCAGCCCCAGCATTTT.

This rearrangement joins TRBV7-9 to TRBJ1-2; unclear D gene. The length of the CDR3 is 13 residues. Trimming pared 1 base from V and 5 bases from J, leaving 8 bases between. Per the germline V gene, CDR1 is SEHNR and CDR2 is FQNEAQ (reference sequence). The CDR3 nucleotides are TGTGCCAGCAGCTTAGAGCTGGGTTATGGCTACACCTTC. This encodes CASSLELGYGYTF.

The chain recombines TRBV18 with TRBJ1-4; D is unclear. The CDR3 loop spans 14 amino acids. The germline CDR1 and CDR2 sequences are KGHSH and LQKENI. Between the trimmed V and J ends, which lost 1 base and 0 bases, there was a span of 3 bases. This CDR3 is CASSPLTTNEKLFF. The CDR3 region has the DNA TGTGCCAGCTCACCACTCACAACTAATGAAAAACTGTTTTTT. Drawing the rest from reference TRBV18 and TRBJ1-4, the complete variable domain is NAGVMQNPRHLVRRRGQEARLRCSPMKGHSHVYWYRQLPEEGLKFMVYLQKENIIDESGMPKERFSAEFPKEGPSILRIQQVVRGDSAAYFCASSPLTTNEKLFFGSGTQLSVL.

The chain employs TRBV6-5 and TRBJ1-3; no clear D. Germline-derived CDR1 and CDR2 are MNHEY and SVGAGI. Trimming removed 0 bases at V and 1 base at J, with 10 bases between. The CDR3 spans 16 residues. CDR3: CASSYSLPDSGNTIYF. The CDR3 DNA is TGTGCCAGCAGTTACTCGCTCCCGGATTCTGGAAACACCATATATTTT.

The chain employs TRBV3-1 (or the pseudogene TRBV3-2) and TRBJ2-2; D perhaps matches TRBD2 (5 bases). This CDR3 contains 14 residues. Deletions cut 1 base from V and 8 bases from J, with 11 bases between. The germline V gene encodes CDR1 LGHDT and CDR2 YNNKEL (reference sequence). CDR3 protein: CASSQVRGSGELFF. CDR3 in DNA: TGTGCCAGCAGCCAAGTCCGGGGATCGGGGGAGCTGTTTTTT.

This sequence joins TRBV12-1 and TRBJ2-1; TRBD1 is taken as the D call from the table, unchecked against the DNA. TRBV12-1 is termed a pseudogene. This CDR3 is built from 19 residues. CDR3 loop: CASSRNGTVKDRGSHEQFF. The CDR3 DNA reads as TGTGCCAGCAGCCGGAATGGGACCGTTAAGGACAGGGGTTCCCATGAGCAGTTCTTC.

This clone was seen just once. This chain joins TRBV29-1 and TRBJ1-6; weak D call: TRBD1 (5 bases). Germline V CDR1 and CDR2: SQVTM, ANQGSEA. This CDR3 has 13 amino acids. Trimming removed 6 bases at V and 10 bases at J, with 16 bases between. CDR3 coding DNA: TGCAGCGTATCAGGTGGTTGGGGCTCACCCCTCCACTTT. Residues: CSVSGGWGSPLHF. Supplemented by reference TRBV29-1 and TRBJ1-6, the full variable domain reads SAVISQKPSRDICQRGTSLTIQCQVDSQVTMMFWYRQQPGQSLTLIATANQGSEATYESGFVIDKFPISRPNLTFSTLTVSNMSPEDSSIYLCSVSGGWGSPLHFGNGTRLTVT.

The chain carries TRBV5-4 and TRBJ2-1; 7 bases are a match to TRBD1. Per germline, CDR1 SGHNT and CDR2 YYREEE (reference sequence). There are 16 residues in the CDR3. The trim removed 4 bases at V and 0 bases at J, leaving 7 bases unmatched. CDR3 in amino acids: CASSQGQQISYNEQFF. In DNA, the CDR3 is TGTGCCAGCAGCCAGGGACAGCAAATCTCCTACAATGAGCAGTTCTTC.

This clone has a single count. The chain employs TRBV28 and TRBJ1-5, with 7 bases matching TRBD1. V trimming: 5 bases; J trimming: 2 bases; junction bases outside the gene matches: 6. The CDR3 loop spans 15 amino acids. The germline V gene encodes CDR1 MDHEN and CDR2 SYDVKM. CDR3 sequence: CASSTLGQGNQPQHF. CDR3 coding DNA: TGTGCCAGCAGTACCTTAGGACAGGGCAATCAGCCCCAGCATTTT.

The chain recombines TRBV5-4 with TRBJ2-7, with D possibly being TRBD1 (6 bases). Germline V CDR1 and CDR2: SGHNT, YYREEE (reference sequence). The CDR3 has 16 residues. Trimming stripped 3 bases from V and 0 bases from J, with 16 bases between. CDR3 loop: CASSSWDKPSSYEQYF. CDR3 sequence (DNA): TGTGCCAGCAGCTCCTGGGACAAGCCCTCCTCCTACGAGCAGTACTTC.

The J gene is TRBJ2-7, the V gene TRBV7-9; D may be TRBD1 (5 bases). The CDR3 has 14 amino acids. The germline V gene encodes CDR1 SEHNR and CDR2 FQNEAQ (reference sequence). V was pared by 0 bases and J by 2 bases, with 8 bases between. The CDR3 DNA reads TGTGCCAGCAGCTTAGCGGACAACACCTACGAGCAGTACTTC. Protein: CASSLADNTYEQYF.

V and J are TRBV28 and TRBJ1-6; D not resolved. The CDR3 extends over 14 amino acids. Trimming cost V 3 bases and J 9 bases, with 12 bases left between them. Germline CDR1 reads MDHEN; CDR2 reads SYDVKM. The CDR3: CASSLREYRSPLHF. Here the CDR3 DNA reads TGTGCCAGCAGTTTGCGGGAATATCGTTCACCCCTCCACTTT.

This clone was observed a single time. The chain carries TRBV10-3 and TRBJ1-5; D is ambiguous. The CDR3 spans 17 residues. The V end lost 0 bases, the J end lost 1 base, and 13 bases lay between the germline ends. Germline assignment: CDR1 ENHRY and CDR2 SYGVKD. The CDR3 nucleotides are TGTGCCATCAGTGAGTCGACGAGGGATCAGAGCAATCAGCCCCAGCATTTT. It is translated as CAISESTRDQSNQPQHF.

V usage is TRBV18 and J usage is TRBJ1-5; no definite D call. Trimming stripped 2 bases from V and 3 bases from J, with 5 bases between. The germline gives CDR1 KGHSH, CDR2 LQKENI. The CDR3 totals 13 residues. The CDR3 coding sequence is TGTGCCAGCTCACCAGGGATCAATCAGCCCCAGCATTTT. Translating gives CASSPGINQPQHF.

The count of this clone is one. This rearrangement joins TRBV5-1 to TRBJ2-7; possible D gene TRBD1, 5 bases. Between the trimmed V and J ends, which lost 6 bases and 2 bases, there was a span of 15 bases. CDR3 length: 14 residues. Germline CDR1 reads SGHRS; CDR2 reads YFSETQ. The CDR3 DNA reads as TGCGCCAGCATGCGGACCCTGGGGCCCTACGAGCAGTACTTC. Amino acid sequence: CASMRTLGPYEQYF.

The V and J genes are TRBV2 and TRBJ1-6, with unresolved D. CDR1 and CDR2 from the germline V gene are SNHLY and FYNNEI. The V end was cut by 5 bases, the J end by 8 bases, with 4 bases between. The CDR3 totals 11 residues. CDR3 sequence: CASSFDSPLHF. DNA of the CDR3: TGTGCCAGCAGTTTCGATTCACCCCTCCACTTT.

This chain joins TRBV5-4 and TRBJ2-4; D is perhaps TRBD2 (7 bases). The CDR3 runs to 16 residues. CDR1 is SGHNT and CDR2 is YYREEE in the germline V gene (reference sequence). Trimming stripped 2 bases from V and 6 bases from J, with 18 bases between. The CDR3 here is CASSFALGGGRNIQYF. DNA of the CDR3: TGTGCCAGCAGCTTTGCCCTGGGGGGGGGCCGAAACATTCAGTACTTC. The entire variable domain, with the rest obtained from reference TRBV5-4 and TRBJ2-4, is as follows: ETGVTQSPTHLIKTRGQQVTLRCSSQSGHNTVSWYQQALGQGPQFIFQYYREEENGRGNFPPRFSGLQFPNYSSELNVNALELDDSALYLCASSFALGGGRNIQYFGAGTRLSVL.

V gene TRBV3-1 (or the pseudogene TRBV3-2) combines with J gene TRBJ1-1, with 9 bases aligning to TRBD1. The CDR3 contains 16 residues. The germline V gene encodes CDR1 LGHDT and CDR2 YNNKEL (reference sequence). With 1 base clipped from V and 5 bases from J, the junction kept 8 bases outside the gene matches. In DNA, the CDR3 is TGTGCCAGCAGCCAAGGGGGGGACAGGGTGGATACTGAAGCTTTCTTT. Translating it yields CASSQGGDRVDTEAFF.

The chain carries TRBV2 and TRBJ1-5; D call uncertain. Trimming removed 4 bases from V and 4 bases from J, with 14 bases in between. Looked up from germline, CDR1 is SNHLY and CDR2 is FYNNEI. This CDR3 has 15 residues. The CDR3 bases are TGTGCCAGCAGTGCCCGTGAAGGGCCTAATCAGCCCCAGCATTTT. It yields the protein CASSAREGPNQPQHF.

The V and J genes are TRBV19 and TRBJ1-1; tentative D call: TRBD1 (5 bases). The V end lost 4 bases, the J end lost 1 base, and 13 bases lay between the germline ends. Per germline, CDR1 LNHDA and CDR2 SQIVND (reference sequence). The CDR3 has 15 amino acids. CDR3 nucleotide sequence: TGTGCCAGTAGTAAGAGGGGCTGGGGGAACACTGAAGCTTTCTTT. Translating gives CASSKRGWGNTEAFF.

V usage is TRBV7-9 and J usage is TRBJ1-2; possibly TRBD1 for D (6 bases). CDR1 SEHNR and CDR2 FQNEAQ come from the germline V gene (reference sequence). The CDR3 sequence is 13 residues long. Trimming stripped 5 bases from V and 4 bases from J, with 11 bases between. The CDR3 sequence is CASSPGTPYGYTF. CDR3 DNA sequence: TGTGCCAGCAGCCCAGGGACACCCTATGGCTACACCTTC.